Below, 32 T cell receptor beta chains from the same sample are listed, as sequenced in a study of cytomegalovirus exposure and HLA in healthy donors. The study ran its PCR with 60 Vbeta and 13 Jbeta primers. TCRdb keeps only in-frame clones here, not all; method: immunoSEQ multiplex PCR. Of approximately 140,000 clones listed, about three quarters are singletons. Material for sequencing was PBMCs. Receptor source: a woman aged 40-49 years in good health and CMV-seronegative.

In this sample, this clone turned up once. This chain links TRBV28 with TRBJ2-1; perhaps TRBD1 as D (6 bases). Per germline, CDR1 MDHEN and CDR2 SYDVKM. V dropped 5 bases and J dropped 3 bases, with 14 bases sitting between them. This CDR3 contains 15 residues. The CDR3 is CASSPPRTVYNEQFF. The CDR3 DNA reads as TGTGCCAGCAGTCCCCCTAGGACAGTCTACAATGAGCAGTTCTTC.

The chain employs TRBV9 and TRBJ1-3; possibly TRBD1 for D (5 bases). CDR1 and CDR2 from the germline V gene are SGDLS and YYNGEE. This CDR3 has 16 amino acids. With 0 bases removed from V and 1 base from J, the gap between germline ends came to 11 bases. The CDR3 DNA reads TGTGCCAGCAGCGTAGTGGGGGGGAGTTCTGGAAACACCATATATTTT. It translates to CASSVVGGSSGNTIYF. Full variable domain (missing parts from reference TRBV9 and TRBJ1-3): DSGVTQTPKHLITATGQRVTLRCSPRSGDLSVYWYQQSLDQGLQFLIQYYNGEERAKGNILERFSAQQFPDLHSELNLSSLELGDSALYFCASSVVGGSSGNTIYFGEGSWLTVV.

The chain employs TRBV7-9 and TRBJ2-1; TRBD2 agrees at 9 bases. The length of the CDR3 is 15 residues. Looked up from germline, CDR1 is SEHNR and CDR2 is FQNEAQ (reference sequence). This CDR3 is CALERGGGGYNEQFF. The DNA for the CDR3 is TGTGCACTCGAGCGGGGCGGGGGGGGGTACAATGAGCAGTTCTTC.

The CDR3, as DNA: TGCGCCAGCAGCCATTGGACAGATAGCTCTGGGGCCAACGTCCTGACTTTC. It yields the protein CASSHWTDSSGANVLTF. The chain carries TRBV4-1 and TRBJ2-6; possible D gene TRBD1, 6 bases. This CDR3 has 17 amino acids. The V and J ends lost 3 bases and 0 bases respectively, with 12 bases between them. From germline, CDR1 is MGHRA and CDR2 YSYEKL.

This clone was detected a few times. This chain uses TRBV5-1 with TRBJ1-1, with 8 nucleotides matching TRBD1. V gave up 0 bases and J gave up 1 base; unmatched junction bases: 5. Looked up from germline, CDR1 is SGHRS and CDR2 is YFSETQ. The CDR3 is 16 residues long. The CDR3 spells CASSLAGGLSNTEAFF. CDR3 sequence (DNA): TGCGCCAGCAGCTTGGCAGGGGGCCTGTCGAACACTGAAGCTTTCTTT.

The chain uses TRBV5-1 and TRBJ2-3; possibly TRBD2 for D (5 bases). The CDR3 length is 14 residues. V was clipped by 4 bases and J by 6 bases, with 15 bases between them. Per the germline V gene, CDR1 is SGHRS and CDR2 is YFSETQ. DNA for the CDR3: TGCGCCAGCAGCCCGGAGGACCCAAGGGATACGCAGTATTTT. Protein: CASSPEDPRDTQYF.

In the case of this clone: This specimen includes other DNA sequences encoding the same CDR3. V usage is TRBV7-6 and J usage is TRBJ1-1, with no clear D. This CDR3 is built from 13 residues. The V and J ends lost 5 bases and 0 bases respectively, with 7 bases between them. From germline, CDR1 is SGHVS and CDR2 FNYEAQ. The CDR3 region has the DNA TGTGCCAGCAGCGCTACAGTGAACACTGAAGCTTTCTTT. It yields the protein CASSATVNTEAFF.

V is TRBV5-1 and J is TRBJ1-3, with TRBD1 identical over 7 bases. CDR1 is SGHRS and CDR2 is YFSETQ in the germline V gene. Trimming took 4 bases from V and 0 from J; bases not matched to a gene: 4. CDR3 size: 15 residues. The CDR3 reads CASSRTGDSGNTIYF. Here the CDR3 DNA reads TGCGCCAGCAGCAGAACAGGGGACTCTGGAAACACCATATATTTT.

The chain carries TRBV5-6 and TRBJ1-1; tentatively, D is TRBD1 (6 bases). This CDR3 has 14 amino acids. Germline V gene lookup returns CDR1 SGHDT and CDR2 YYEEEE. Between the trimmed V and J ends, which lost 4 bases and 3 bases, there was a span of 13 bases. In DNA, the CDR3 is TGTGCCAGCAGCGCCGGGACACTAGACACTGAAGCTTTCTTT. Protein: CASSAGTLDTEAFF.

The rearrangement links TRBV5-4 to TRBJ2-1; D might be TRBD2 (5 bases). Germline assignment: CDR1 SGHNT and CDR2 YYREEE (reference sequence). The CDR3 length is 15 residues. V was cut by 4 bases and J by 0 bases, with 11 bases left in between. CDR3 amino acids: CASSRSGSSYNEQFF. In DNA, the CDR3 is TGTGCCAGCAGCCGTAGTGGGAGCTCCTACAATGAGCAGTTCTTC.

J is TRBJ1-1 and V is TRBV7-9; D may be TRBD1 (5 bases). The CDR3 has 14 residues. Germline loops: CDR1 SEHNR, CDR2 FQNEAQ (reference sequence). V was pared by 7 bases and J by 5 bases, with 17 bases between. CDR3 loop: CASTRSGGGTEAFF. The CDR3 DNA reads TGTGCCAGCACTCGTTCGGGGGGGGGAACTGAAGCTTTCTTT.

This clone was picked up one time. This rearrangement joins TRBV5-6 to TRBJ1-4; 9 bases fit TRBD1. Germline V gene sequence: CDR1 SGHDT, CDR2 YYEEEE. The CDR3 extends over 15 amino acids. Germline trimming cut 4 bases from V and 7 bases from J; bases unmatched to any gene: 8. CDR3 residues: CASSPAGTGIEKLFF. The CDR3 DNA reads TGTGCCAGCAGCCCCGCCGGGACAGGGATTGAAAAACTGTTTTTT.

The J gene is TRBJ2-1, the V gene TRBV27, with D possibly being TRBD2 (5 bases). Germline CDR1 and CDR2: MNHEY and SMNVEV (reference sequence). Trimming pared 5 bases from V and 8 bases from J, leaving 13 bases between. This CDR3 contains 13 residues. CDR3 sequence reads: CASSLPRVDEQFF. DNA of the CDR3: TGTGCCAGCAGTCTCCCGAGGGTGGATGAGCAGTTCTTC.

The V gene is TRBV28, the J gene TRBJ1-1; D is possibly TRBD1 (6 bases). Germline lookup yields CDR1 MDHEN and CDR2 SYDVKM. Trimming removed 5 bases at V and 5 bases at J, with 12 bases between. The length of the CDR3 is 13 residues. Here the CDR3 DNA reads TGTGCCAGCAGTCGGGGACATCCGACTGAAGCTTTCTTT. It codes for CASSRGHPTEAFF.

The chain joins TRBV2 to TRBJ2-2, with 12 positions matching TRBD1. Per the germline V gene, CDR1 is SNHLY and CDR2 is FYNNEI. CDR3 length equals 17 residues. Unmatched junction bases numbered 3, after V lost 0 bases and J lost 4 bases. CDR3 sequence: CASSEAPGQGATGELFF. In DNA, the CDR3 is TGTGCCAGCAGTGAAGCCCCGGGACAGGGGGCCACCGGGGAGCTGTTTTTT.

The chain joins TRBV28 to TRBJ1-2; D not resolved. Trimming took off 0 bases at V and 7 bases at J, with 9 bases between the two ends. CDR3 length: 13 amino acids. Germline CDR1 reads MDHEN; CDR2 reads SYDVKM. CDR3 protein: CASSLWEVRGYTF. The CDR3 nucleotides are TGTGCCAGCAGTTTATGGGAGGTCCGTGGCTACACCTTC.

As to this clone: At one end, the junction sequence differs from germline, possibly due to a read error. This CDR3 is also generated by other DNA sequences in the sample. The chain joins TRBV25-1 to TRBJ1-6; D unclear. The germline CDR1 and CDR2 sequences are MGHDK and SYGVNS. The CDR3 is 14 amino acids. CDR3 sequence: CASSESGGSSPLHF. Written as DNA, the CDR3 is TGTGCCAGCAGCGAATCAGGCGGGAGTTCACCCCTCCACTTT.

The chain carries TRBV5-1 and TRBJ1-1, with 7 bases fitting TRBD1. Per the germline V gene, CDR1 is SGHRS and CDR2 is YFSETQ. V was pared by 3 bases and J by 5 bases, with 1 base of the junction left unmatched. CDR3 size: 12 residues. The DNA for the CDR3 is TGCGCCAGCAGCTGGGACAGAACTGAAGCTTTCTTT. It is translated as CASSWDRTEAFF.

The CDR3 loop reads CASKSRGLVETQYF. CDR3 coding DNA: TGTGCCAGCAAATCTAGGGGGTTGGTAGAGACCCAGTACTTC. The rearrangement uses TRBV6-1 and TRBJ2-5, with a tentative D call TRBD1 (6 bases). Germline CDR1 MNHNS, CDR2 SASEGT. The germline V and J ends were trimmed by 7 bases and 4 bases, with 16 bases remaining between them. The CDR3 contains 14 residues.

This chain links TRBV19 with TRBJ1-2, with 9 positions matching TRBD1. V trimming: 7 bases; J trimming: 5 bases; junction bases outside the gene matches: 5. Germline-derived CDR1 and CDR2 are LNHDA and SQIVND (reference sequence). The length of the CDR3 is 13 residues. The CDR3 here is CASNTGGGYGYTF. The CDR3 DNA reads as TGTGCCAGTAACACAGGGGGCGGTTATGGCTACACCTTC.

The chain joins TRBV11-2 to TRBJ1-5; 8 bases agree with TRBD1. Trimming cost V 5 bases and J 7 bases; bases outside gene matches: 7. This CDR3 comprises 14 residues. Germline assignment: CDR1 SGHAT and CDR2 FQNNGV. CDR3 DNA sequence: TGTGCCAGCAGCCCCGACAGGGGCCCCCAGCCCCAGCATTTT. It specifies CASSPDRGPQPQHF.

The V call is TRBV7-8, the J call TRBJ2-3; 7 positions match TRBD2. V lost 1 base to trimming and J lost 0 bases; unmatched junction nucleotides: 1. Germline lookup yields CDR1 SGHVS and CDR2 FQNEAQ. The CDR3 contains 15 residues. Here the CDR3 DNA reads TGTGCCAGCAGCTTAGTGGGGGGGAGCACAGATACGCAGTATTTT. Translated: CASSLVGGSTDTQYF.

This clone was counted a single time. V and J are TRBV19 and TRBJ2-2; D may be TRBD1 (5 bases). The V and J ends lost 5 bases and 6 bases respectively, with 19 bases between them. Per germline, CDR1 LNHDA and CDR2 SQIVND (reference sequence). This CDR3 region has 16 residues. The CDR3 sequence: CASSRHRSEGSGELFF. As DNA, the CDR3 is TGTGCCAGTAGTCGACACAGGAGTGAAGGCTCCGGGGAGCTGTTTTTT.

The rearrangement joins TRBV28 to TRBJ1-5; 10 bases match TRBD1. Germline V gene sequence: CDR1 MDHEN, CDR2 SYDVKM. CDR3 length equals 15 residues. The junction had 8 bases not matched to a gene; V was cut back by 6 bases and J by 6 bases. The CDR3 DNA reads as TGTGCCAGCAGCTTCGACAGGGGGCTCGGTCAGCCCCAGCATTTT. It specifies CASSFDRGLGQPQHF.

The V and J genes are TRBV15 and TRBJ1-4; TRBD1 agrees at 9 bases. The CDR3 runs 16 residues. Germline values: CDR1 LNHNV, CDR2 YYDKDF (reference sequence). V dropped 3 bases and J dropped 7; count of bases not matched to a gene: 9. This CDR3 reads CATSRPGTGKGEKLFF. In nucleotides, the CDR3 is TGTGCCACCAGCAGGCCCGGGACAGGGAAAGGTGAAAAACTGTTTTTT.

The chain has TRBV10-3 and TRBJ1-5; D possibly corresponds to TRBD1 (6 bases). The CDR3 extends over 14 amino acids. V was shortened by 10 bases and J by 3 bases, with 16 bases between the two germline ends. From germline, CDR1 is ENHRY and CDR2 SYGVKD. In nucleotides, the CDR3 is TGTGCCACCGATACAGGGCCTAACAATCAGCCCCAGCATTTT. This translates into CATDTGPNNQPQHF.

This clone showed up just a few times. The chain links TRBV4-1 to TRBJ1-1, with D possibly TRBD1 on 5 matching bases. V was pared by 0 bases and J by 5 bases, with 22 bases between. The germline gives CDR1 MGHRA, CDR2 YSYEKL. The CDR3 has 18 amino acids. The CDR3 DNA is TGCGCCAGCAGCCAAGATCTTCGGGTGGTCAGGGTTGGAACTGAAGCTTTCTTT. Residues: CASSQDLRVVRVGTEAFF.

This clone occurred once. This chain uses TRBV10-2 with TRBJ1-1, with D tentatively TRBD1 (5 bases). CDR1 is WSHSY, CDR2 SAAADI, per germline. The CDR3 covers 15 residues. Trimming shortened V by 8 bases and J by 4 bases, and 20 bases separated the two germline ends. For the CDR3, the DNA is TGCGCCAGCGATATTGACGACAGCCCCACCACTGAAGCTTTCTTT. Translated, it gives CASDIDDSPTTEAFF.

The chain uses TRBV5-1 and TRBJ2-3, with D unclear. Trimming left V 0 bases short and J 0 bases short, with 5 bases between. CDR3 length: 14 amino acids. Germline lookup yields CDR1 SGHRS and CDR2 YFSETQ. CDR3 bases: TGCGCCAGCAGCTTGGTTACTAGCACAGATACGCAGTATTTT. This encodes CASSLVTSTDTQYF.

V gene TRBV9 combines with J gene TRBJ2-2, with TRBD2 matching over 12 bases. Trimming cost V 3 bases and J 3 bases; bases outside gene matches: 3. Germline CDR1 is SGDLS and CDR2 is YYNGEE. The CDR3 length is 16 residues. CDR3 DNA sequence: TGTGCCAGCAGCGCTAGCGGGGGGGCCGACACCGGGGAGCTGTTTTTT. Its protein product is CASSASGGADTGELFF. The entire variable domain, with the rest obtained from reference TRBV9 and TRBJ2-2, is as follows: DSGVTQTPKHLITATGQRVTLRCSPRSGDLSVYWYQQSLDQGLQFLIQYYNGEERAKGNILERFSAQQFPDLHSELNLSSLELGDSALYFCASSASGGADTGELFFGEGSRLTVL.

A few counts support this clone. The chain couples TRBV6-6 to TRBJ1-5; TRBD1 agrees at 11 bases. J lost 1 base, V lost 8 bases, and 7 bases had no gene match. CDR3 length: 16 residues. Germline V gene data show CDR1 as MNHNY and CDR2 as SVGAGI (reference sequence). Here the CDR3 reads CASRDRGSGSNQPQHF. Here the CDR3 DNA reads TGTGCCAGCCGGGACAGGGGGTCGGGGAGCAATCAGCCCCAGCATTTT.

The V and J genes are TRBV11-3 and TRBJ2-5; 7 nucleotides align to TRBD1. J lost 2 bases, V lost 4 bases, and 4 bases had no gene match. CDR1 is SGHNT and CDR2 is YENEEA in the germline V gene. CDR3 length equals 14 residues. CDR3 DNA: TGTGCCAGCAGCTCCGGACAGGATCAAGAGACCCAGTACTTC. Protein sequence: CASSSGQDQETQYF.